Presented here are 12 T cell receptor beta chains from one specimen sequenced in a study of blood T cells in healthy people across ages. The authors ran a second PCR of about 6 to 11 cycles using a sample-barcoded 5' primer and a J-beta primer mix. One entry per CDR3 protein results from TCRdb running MiXCR on the 5' RACE reads. This sample has approximately 940,000 distinct CDR3 sequences, with 48% found just once. The sequencing input was blood. Source of these receptors: a man aged 25 to 40 in good health.

The sample holds a few counts of this clonotype. The chain combines TRBV20-1 with TRBJ2-3, with 7 bases matching TRBD2. V lost 6 bases to trimming and J lost 6 bases; unmatched junction nucleotides: 15. The germline V gene encodes CDR1 DFQATT and CDR2 SNEGSKA (reference sequence). The CDR3 totals 15 residues. The CDR3: CSAILAASGRDTQYF. The DNA for the CDR3 is TGCAGTGCCATCCTAGCGGCCTCGGGGAGGGATACGCAGTATTTT.

This clonotype was counted between two and nine times. The V call is TRBV20-1, the J call TRBJ1-1; no firm D call. The CDR3 is made up of 15 amino acids. V shed 0 bases and J shed 4 bases, with 15 bases lying between them. Looked up from germline, CDR1 is DFQATT and CDR2 is SNEGSKA (reference sequence). The CDR3 region has the DNA TGCAGTGCTAGAGATTCAGGCAGCTCAATCACTGAAGCTTTCTTT. It encodes CSARDSGSSITEAFF.

To note about this clonotype: An end of the junction does not agree with germline; a read error may underlie this. V and J are TRBV25-1 and TRBJ2-7; TRBD2 agrees at 7 bases. The CDR3 runs 15 residues. CDR1 is MGHDK and CDR2 is SYGVNS in the germline V gene. CDR3 coding DNA: TGTGCCAGTAGTGAATACGCGGGAGCTTTCGACGAGCAGTACTTC. Its protein is CASSEYAGAFDEQYF.

The gene calls are TRBV4-3 and TRBJ2-7; D gene unclear. This CDR3 has 16 amino acids. Per germline, CDR1 LGHNA and CDR2 YSLEER. Deletions cut 0 bases from V and 3 bases from J, with 15 bases between. The CDR3 nucleotides read TGCGCCAGCAGCCAAGATGTCAGAATCAGAAACTACGAGCAGTACTTC. It specifies CASSQDVRIRNYEQYF.

A few counts support this clonotype. The chain uses TRBV6-1 and TRBJ2-1; D ambiguous. The germline V gene has CDR1 MNHNS and CDR2 SASEGT. The V gene lost 0 bases and the J gene lost 5 bases, with 14 bases spanning the gap. The CDR3 is made up of 16 amino acids. As DNA, the CDR3 is TGTGCCAGCAGTGAAGCGCGAGTAGTTTTGGACAATGAGCAGTTCTTC. It yields the protein CASSEARVVLDNEQFF.

This clonotype was recorded at least ten times. The chain uses TRBV5-1 and TRBJ2-1, with D possibly matching TRBD2 (6 bases). Germline loops: CDR1 SGHRS, CDR2 YFSETQ. Trimming cost V 4 bases and J 5 bases, with 13 bases left between them. This CDR3 contains 14 residues. CDR3 in amino acids: CASSTGTLNNEQFF. The CDR3, as DNA: TGCGCCAGCAGCACCGGGACTCTAAACAATGAGCAGTTCTTC.

V gene TRBV6-5 combines with J gene TRBJ2-1, with a weak D call TRBD1 (6 bases). The germline V gene encodes CDR1 MNHEY and CDR2 SVGAGI. V lost 10 bases to trimming and J lost 5 bases, with 18 bases between them. The CDR3 has 14 amino acids. In nucleotides, the CDR3 is TGTGCCACCCGGTGGACAGACGGGAACAATGAGCAGTTCTTC. Translating it yields CATRWTDGNNEQFF.

The rearrangement links TRBV5-1 to TRBJ2-5; D unclear. This CDR3 has 12 amino acids. V shed 5 bases and J shed 5 bases, with 10 bases lying between them. CDR1 and CDR2 (germline): SGHRS, YFSETQ. CDR3 sequence reads: CASSSNPETQYF. The CDR3 DNA reads as TGCGCCAGCAGTTCAAACCCCGAGACCCAGTACTTC.

The chain couples TRBV15 to TRBJ2-1; TRBD1 matches at 10 bases. Germline V gives CDR1 LNHNV, CDR2 YYDKDF (reference sequence). The CDR3 contains 15 residues. Trimming cost V 0 bases and J 10 bases; bases outside gene matches: 6. Written as DNA, the CDR3 is TGTGCCACCAGCAGAGAGGGGACAGGGGCTGTGGAGCAGTTCTTC. Translation gives CATSREGTGAVEQFF.

The V call is TRBV12-3 or TRBV12-4, the J call TRBJ2-1, with TRBD2 matching over 9 bases. This CDR3 contains 16 residues. The V gene end was trimmed by 8 bases and the J gene end by 5 bases; junction bases not matched to a gene: 13. CDR3 sequence (DNA): TGTGCCAGCTCCCTCTGGGGTAGCGGGAGAAACAATGAGCAGTTCTTC. Translation: CASSLWGSGRNNEQFF.

This chain joins TRBV4-2 and TRBJ1-2, with D unclear. Between the trimmed V and J ends, which lost 0 bases and 5 bases, there was a span of 13 bases. The CDR3 loop spans 15 amino acids. Germline CDR1 is LGHNA and CDR2 is YNFKEQ. In nucleotides, the CDR3 is TGTGCCAGCAGCCAAGAAAAGTCGGGGTTATATGGCTACACCTTC. Its protein is CASSQEKSGLYGYTF.

V is TRBV7-9 and J is TRBJ2-4, with 12 bases that match TRBD1. With the DNA end fitting TRBJ2-7 better, the J assignment may be wrong. Germline CDR1 SEHNR, CDR2 FQNEAQ (reference sequence). The CDR3 extends over 15 amino acids. The DNA for the CDR3 is TGTGCCAGCAGCCCGGGACAGGGGGCGATCAACGAGCAGTACTTC. Translation: CASSPGQGAINEQYF.